The 8 T cell receptor beta chains below come from one sample, sequenced in a study of shared clonotypes between healthy human individuals. Clones were sequenced by immunoSEQ multiplex PCR, and TCRdb holds only the in-frame ones, with some missing. The sample yields over 2 million clones, 95% seen once. Material for sequencing was naive CD4+ T cells sorted from blood. Subset specified: CD45RA+ positively selected. All receptors derive from a man in his late teens or twenties in good health.

The chain combines TRBV6-5 with TRBJ2-3; D remains ambiguous. Trimming took off 6 bases at V and 4 bases at J, with 11 bases between the two ends. Germline V gene lookup returns CDR1 MNHEY and CDR2 SVGAGI. The CDR3 length is 13 residues. CDR3 nucleotide sequence: TGTGCCAGCAGACATGTGTCCTCAGATACGCAGTATTTT. Its protein product is CASRHVSSDTQYF.

This sequence joins TRBV14 and TRBJ2-7; TRBD2 is a possible D gene (6 bases). The CDR3 totals 14 residues. Germline-derived CDR1 and CDR2 are SGHDN and FVKESK. V lost 2 bases and J 2 bases, leaving 10 bases between the germline ends. CDR3 amino acids: CASSQQAGPYEQYF. CDR3 DNA: TGTGCCAGCAGCCAACAAGCGGGCCCCTACGAGCAGTACTTC.

The J gene is TRBJ1-1, the V gene TRBV4-1; D remains ambiguous. Per germline, CDR1 MGHRA and CDR2 YSYEKL. This CDR3 region has 14 residues. Trimming cost V 0 bases and J 1 base, with 6 bases left between them. As DNA, the CDR3 is TGCGCCAGCAGCCAAGACATGAGGAACACTGAAGCTTTCTTT. Its translation: CASSQDMRNTEAFF.

This clone appeared once. V gene TRBV7-2 combines with J gene TRBJ2-7; TRBD1 aligns across 10 bases. Germline V lookup: CDR1 SGHTA, CDR2 FQGNSA. The CDR3 loop spans 14 amino acids. Unmatched junction bases numbered 4, after V lost 5 bases and J lost 3 bases. The DNA for the CDR3 is TGTGCCAGCAGCCGGGACAGGGGATTCTACGAGCAGTACTTC. As protein: CASSRDRGFYEQYF.

The chain couples TRBV10-3 to TRBJ2-7, with D unresolved. This CDR3 is built from 12 residues. The germline V gene encodes CDR1 ENHRY and CDR2 SYGVKD. Trimming shortened V by 7 bases and J by 3 bases, and 10 bases separated the two germline ends. The CDR3 spells CAITNDIYEQYF. In DNA, the CDR3 is TGTGCCATCACTAACGACATCTACGAGCAGTACTTC.

This chain uses TRBV11-3 with TRBJ2-2; 7 nucleotides align to TRBD1. The V segment lost 5 bases and the J segment 1 base; nucleotides outside the gene matches: 4. Germline V gene sequence: CDR1 SGHNT, CDR2 YENEEA. The CDR3 totals 15 residues. The DNA of the CDR3 is TGTGCCAGCAGCGCAAGACAGGGGAACACCGGGGAGCTGTTTTTT. It translates to CASSARQGNTGELFF.

This chain links TRBV10-3 with TRBJ2-7; D possibly matches TRBD1 or TRBD2 (5 bases each). This CDR3 region has 13 residues. V was clipped by 3 bases and J by 6 bases, with 12 bases between them. Germline V gene lookup returns CDR1 ENHRY and CDR2 SYGVKD. CDR3 in DNA: TGTGCCATCAGTGATGGGGGAGCGGCCGAGCAGTACTTC. Amino acids: CAISDGGAAEQYF.

Comment on this clone: The same CDR3 arises from other DNA sequences in this sample as well. The rearrangement uses TRBV5-4 and TRBJ2-5, with D uncertain. Germline CDR1 and CDR2: SGHNT and YYREEE (reference sequence). CDR3 length equals 11 residues. Trimming took 3 bases from V and 2 from J, leaving 2 bases between them. CDR3 DNA sequence: TGTGCCAGCAGCTCACAAGAGACCCAGTACTTC. Its translation: CASSSQETQYF. Based on the CDR3 plus reference TRBV5-4 and TRBJ2-5, the full variable domain is ETGVTQSPTHLIKTRGQQVTLRCSSQSGHNTVSWYQQALGQGPQFIFQYYREEENGRGNFPPRFSGLQFPNYSSELNVNALELDDSALYLCASSSQETQYFGPGTRLLVL.